This is a list of T cell receptor beta chains from one sample in a study of T-cell memory formation after mild COVID-19. One entry per CDR3 protein results from TCRdb running MiXCR on the 5' RACE reads. In the table there are roughly 170,000 distinct CDR3 sequences, about 18% of which are singletons. The sample was PBMCs or a T cell subset sorted from them (not recorded which). The origin of the receptors is a man younger than 35 who had mild COVID-19 (a few samples of this study predate the infection). Cell type and time point are not known. CDR3s include the opening cysteine and the closing phenylalanine or tryptophan. Fields, in order: V gene, J gene, clone size, D gene, CDR3 protein, CDR3 DNA. D genes are given only for firm matches. Rows may omit the clone size; those that give it use once, few, many or a size class.

>TRBV4-3|TRBJ2-2|few|.
CASSASDSNTGELFF
TGCGCCAGCAGCGCGTCGGACAGTAACACCGGGGAGCTGTTTTTT
>TRBV2|TRBJ2-5|few|.
CASSGFIGGETQYF
TGTGCCAGCAGTGGTTTTATAGGGGGGGAGACCCAGTACTTC
>TRBV11-2|TRBJ2-2|few|.
CASILTANTGELFF
TGTGCCAGCATCCTGACCGCGAACACCGGGGAGCTGTTTTTT
>TRBV7-9|TRBJ1-1|many|.
CASSFDPNTEAFF
TGCGCCAGCAGCTTCGACCCGAACACTGAAGCTTTCTTT
>TRBV20-1|TRBJ2-3|.|TRBD2
CSARTPGRAGGPDTQYF
TGCAGTGCTAGAACCCCGGGACGAGCGGGGGGGCCAGATACGCAGTATTTT
>TRBV14|TRBJ1-1|.|.
CASSQARYTEAFF
TGTGCCAGCAGCCAAGCGCGGTACACTGAAGCTTTCTTT
>TRBV27|TRBJ1-2|.|TRBD1
CASRQTGGGPGYTF
TGTGCCAGCAGGCAGACAGGGGGTGGTCCTGGCTACACCTTC
>TRBV7-2|TRBJ2-3|few|.
CASSLPPAASTDTQYF
TGTGCCAGCAGTCTCCCCCCGGCAGCTAGCACAGATACGCAGTATTTT
>TRBV6-5|TRBJ1-2|few|TRBD1
CASSYSSGGGYGYTF
TGTGCCAGCAGTTACTCATCAGGGGGCGGTTATGGCTACACCTTC
>TRBV12-3/TRBV12-4|TRBJ2-4|.|.
CASSLRGQNIQYF
TGTGCCAGCAGTTTAAGGGGCCAAAACATTCAGTACTTC
>TRBV15|TRBJ2-2|.|.
CATSRLWTANTGELFF
TGTGCCACCAGCAGACTCTGGACAGCGAACACCGGGGAGCTGTTTTTT
>TRBV4-3|TRBJ1-5|.|.
CASSQDLTVNQPQHF
TGCGCCAGCAGCCAAGATCTAACAGTCAATCAGCCCCAGCATTTT
>TRBV21-1|TRBJ1-6|few|.
CASSKVSQRRSPLHF
TGTGCCAGCAGCAAAGTTTCGCAGAGGAGGTCACCCCTCCACTTT
>TRBV12-3/TRBV12-4|TRBJ2-3|once|TRBD2
CASSFRSGGTDTQYF
TGTGCCAGCAGTTTCCGAAGCGGGGGGACAGATACGCAGTATTTT
>TRBV4-2|TRBJ1-2|once|.
CASSQDTRYGVGYTF
TGTGCCAGCAGCCAAGATACCAGGTACGGGGTCGGCTACACCTTC
>TRBV18|TRBJ1-6|few|.
CASSPRLRENSPLHF
TGTGCCAGCTCACCCAGGCTCAGGGAGAATTCACCCCTCCACTTT
>TRBV7-9|TRBJ2-3|few|TRBD2
CASGIGGPSGGQRTDTQYF
TGTGCCAGCGGAATAGGAGGTCCTAGCGGGGGCCAGAGGACAGATACGCAGTATTTT
>TRBV28|TRBJ1-2|few|TRBD1
CASRPGQGNGYTF
TGTGCCAGCAGGCCGGGACAGGGTAATGGCTACACCTTC
>TRBV5-6|TRBJ2-1|few|.
CASSSAGASRNEQFF
TGTGCCAGCAGCTCCGCGGGGGCATCTAGGAATGAGCAGTTCTTC
>TRBV7-2|TRBJ1-2|.|.
CASSPADHVSYTF
TGTGCCAGCAGCCCCGCCGACCACGTCAGCTACACCTTC
>TRBV18|TRBJ1-1|few|TRBD1
CASSPNTGGGGTEAFF
TGTGCCAGCTCACCAAATACAGGGGGCGGGGGCACTGAAGCTTTCTTT
>TRBV7-2|TRBJ1-3|.|.
CASSGRSSGNTIYF
TGTGCCAGCAGCGGAAGGAGCTCTGGAAACACCATATATTTT
>TRBV2|TRBJ1-2|.|.
CASRSGSYGYTF
TGTGCCAGCAGGTCGGGATCTTATGGCTACACCTTC
>TRBV10-3|TRBJ2-3|.|.
CAISEGPTDTQYF
TGTGCCATCAGTGAGGGTCCCACAGATACGCAGTATTTT
>TRBV6-5|TRBJ2-7|few|.
CASVDTSPPYEQYF
TGTGCCAGCGTCGACACTAGCCCACCCTACGAGCAGTACTTC
>TRBV7-9|TRBJ2-2|.|.
CASSFWEAGELFF
TGTGCCAGCAGCTTCTGGGAGGCCGGGGAGCTGTTTTTT
>TRBV12-3/TRBV12-4|TRBJ1-2|.|.
CASSPQGYGYTF
TGTGCCAGCAGTCCCCAGGGCTATGGCTACACCTTC
>TRBV20-1|TRBJ2-3|.|TRBD2
CSGGAGTDTQYF
TGCAGCGGGGGGGCGGGCACAGATACGCAGTATTTT
>TRBV27|TRBJ2-5|.|.
CASSPWGEPETQYF
TGTGCCAGCAGCCCCTGGGGGGAGCCGGAGACCCAGTACTTC
>TRBV12-3/TRBV12-4|TRBJ2-3|few|TRBD1
CASSWTGEGGDTQYF
TGTGCCAGCAGTTGGACAGGGGAGGGTGGAGATACGCAGTATTTT
>TRBV28|TRBJ2-5|.|.
CASSSSGTVQETQYF
TGTGCCAGCAGCTCATCAGGTACGGTTCAAGAGACCCAGTACTTC
>TRBV12-3/TRBV12-4|TRBJ2-3|.|.
CASSQYLSSTDTQYF
TGTGCCAGCAGTCAATACTTGTCGAGCACAGATACGCAGTATTTT
>TRBV7-2|TRBJ1-4|.|.
CASSPQPSNEKLFF
TGTGCCAGCAGCCCGCAGCCGTCTAATGAAAAACTGTTTTTT
>TRBV5-5|TRBJ2-2|few|.
CASSRILGGELFF
TGTGCCAGCAGCAGGATCCTAGGCGGGGAGCTGTTTTTT
>TRBV7-2|TRBJ1-2|.|.
CASSPEGGAYGYTF
TGTGCCAGCAGCCCCGAGGGGGGAGCCTATGGCTACACCTTC
>TRBV4-3|TRBJ1-6|.|.
CASSQGRGNSPLHF
TGCGCCAGCAGCCAAGGTCGAGGGAATTCACCCCTCCACTTT
>TRBV12-3/TRBV12-4|TRBJ1-2|many|.
CASSLQGYGYTF
TGCGCCAGCAGCTTGCAGGGCTATGGCTACACCTTC
>TRBV4-2|TRBJ2-4|.|TRBD2
CASSQEITSGGRNIQYF
TGTGCCAGCAGCCAAGAAATAACTAGCGGGGGAAGGAACATTCAGTACTTC
>TRBV6-1|TRBJ2-1|.|TRBD2
CASSESGRGGADNEQFF
TGTGCCAGCAGTGAAAGTGGGCGCGGGGGGGCCGATAATGAGCAGTTCTTC
>TRBV5-1|TRBJ2-2|few|.
CASSSGLYTGELFF
TGCGCCAGCAGCTCGGGACTCTACACCGGGGAGCTGTTTTTT
>TRBV20-1|TRBJ1-2|few|.
CSASEQENYGYTF
TGCAGTGCTTCCGAACAGGAAAACTATGGCTACACCTTC
>TRBV7-3|TRBJ2-3|.|.
CASSRSSEGDTQYF
TGTGCCAGCAGCCGCTCTAGCGAGGGCGATACGCAGTATTTT
>TRBV24-1|TRBJ1-2|.|TRBD1
CATSDRAGTGVGYTF
TGTGCCACCAGTGATAGAGCCGGGACAGGGGTTGGCTACACCTTC
>TRBV3-1|TRBJ1-5|.|.
CASSQGPMGYSNQPQHF
TGTGCCAGCAGCCAAGGACCCATGGGATATAGCAATCAGCCCCAGCATTTT
>TRBV20-1|TRBJ1-2|few|.
CSASTLTYGYTF
TGCAGTGCTAGTACGCTCACCTATGGCTACACCTTC
>TRBV11-2|TRBJ2-1|few|TRBD1
CASSTTSGRGSYNEQFF
TGTGCCAGCAGCACCACAAGTGGCAGGGGGAGCTACAATGAGCAGTTCTTC